This paragraph covers one T cell receptor (beta chain) sequence. Antigen: not known. Germline V lookup: CDR1 LGHNT, CDR2 FRNRAP. This CDR3 region has 14 residues. V lost 4 bases and J 7 bases, leaving 13 bases between the germline ends. Unique molecular identifiers tagged individual cDNA molecules. TCRdb processed the 5' RACE reads anew with MiXCR; each CDR3 protein has one entry. The table has about 70,000 distinct CDR3 sequences, 11% seen once. The data originate from a study of early T cells in non-severe SARS-CoV-2 infection. Study as a whole: Chains stayed unpaired after sequencing of bulk RNA from unsorted whole blood. Whole-study results and caveats: Reliance on VDJdb matching favored anti-spike CD8 responses; private and CD4 specificities were missed.

The sample was whole blood. The chain uses TRBV12-5 and TRBJ2-2, with a tentative D call TRBD1 (7 bases). This clonotype was obtained from an adult who was a healthcare worker with PCR-confirmed SARS-CoV-2 infection or an uninfected control (not recorded which). The CDR3 sequence: CASGSEGAIGELFF. CDR3 coding DNA: TGTGCTAGTGGTTCGGAGGGGGCGATCGGGGAGCTGTTTTTT.